What follows is one T cell receptor beta chain and its context. It lacks a known antigen. Base qualities were left out, and no much larger clone turns up one base away. TCR CDR3 regions were amplified from genomic DNA by multiplex PCR using the deep immunoSEQ assay. Extracted genomic DNA from each cell subset was spread evenly across all wells of several immunoSEQ 96-well plates, with each plate serving as a replicate. For unsorted PBMC, about 300 ng of genomic DNA, equivalent to 30,000 to 35,000 T cell genomes, went into each replicate PCR. Ten immunoSEQ deep assay plates were used to sequence the unsorted PBMC genomic DNA. The purified libraries were quantified using a Qubit 3.0 fluorometer, sized with a Bioanalyzer 2100, and then quantified again using the KAPA Library Quantification kit. Every immunoSEQ 96-well plate was sequenced on a dedicated single-read 150-cycle Illumina NextSeq 550 flow cell. The published analysis was carried out like this. Because the immunoSEQ output held only junctional sequences and lacked quality scores, the filtering could not match the filtering applied to full-length reads. To assign V/J genes and CDR3, sequences were annotated using PyIR, a Python wrapper for IgBLAST v1.9, with IMGT germline references. Any read was removed if the V/J assignment was weak (E-value above 1e-6), the CDR3 was missing, or the read contained stop codons, out-of-frame junctions, or ambiguous translated residues. V3J clonotypes were defined by identical inferred V gene, J gene, and CDR3 amino acid sequence. Percentage overlap between repertoires was calculated by dividing the number of shared unique clonotypes by the size of the smaller repertoire. Three approaches were used to assess repertoire richness: RTK rarefaction, the Chao1 estimator, and Recon v2.1 estimates of unobserved clonotypes. As stored in TCRdb, this immuneACCESS dataset retains in-frame rearrangements with V and J assigned. A fraction of the clones does not appear; measured against another copy, unresolved V genes explain less than half of the discrepancy, and the remainder lacks a known reason. D and trimming come from the DNA, and the V and J calls and clone size come from that table. Recorded for this sample are around 500,000 clones; 70% to 80% of them occurred a single time. 10% to 15% of the sample comes from the top ten.

Healthy HIV-negative adults with no recently reported acute infections or vaccinations were included as donors. Only Caucasian adults living in Nashville, Tennessee, USA were represented among the donors. For unsorted samples, tens of millions of PBMCs were counted and genomic DNA was extracted with the QIAamp DNA Blood Mini kit. After blood collection by leukapheresis, PBMCs were isolated using Ficoll-Histopaque density gradient centrifugation and then cryopreserved in the vapor phase of liquid nitrogen. This entry is derived from a study of shared clonotypes between healthy human individuals (dated by TCRdb to the early 2020s). With respect to the entire study: The cohort comprised a couple of women and a few men aged 18 to 49 years. To increase sequencing depth and limit assay-specific biases, TCR repertoire library preparation and sequencing were carried out by different laboratories using diverse techniques. The study deeply sequenced blood TCR repertoires of about 5 healthy adults to estimate repertoire size and the extent of clonotype sharing between individuals. Each donor's leukapheresis produced roughly between about 0.9 and 9.5 billion PBMCs.

V and J are trimmed by 6 bases and 6 bases, and the gene matches miss 4 bases of the junction. The CDR3 runs 13 amino acids, cysteine and phenylalanine included. Only the CDR3 DNA stays, 39 bases, in frame from base 1. Via the germline V gene (reference sequence), CDR1 is LNHDA and CDR2 SQIVND. Points the paper makes about the study in general: Pairwise subsampling indicated that sequencing depth was expected to affect the degree of clonotype sharing among donors. Because the study included a small number of donors, the genetic and exposure-history diversity represented was limited. Sampling was restricted to blood, and TCR repertoires in tissues likely differ from the TCR repertoires found in blood.

Recombination joined TRBV19 with TRBJ1-5; TRBD1 fits 8 bases in the junction. Sequenced material: PBMCs. The TCR originated in a woman aged 40 to 55 in good health. Some clones in this sample may be carry-over from other donors' samples. The CDR3 sequence is CASSRQGFQPQHF. The base sequence is TGTGCCAGTAGCCGACAGGGGTTTCAGCCCCAGCATTTT.